Described below is a single TCR beta chain sequence and its context. The data were taken from a study of T cells expressing NK-cell markers. About the study: According to the study, TCR beta repertoires originated from sorted CD3+CD56+NKG2C+, CD3+CD56+NKG2C- and CD3+CD56-NKG2C+ T cells. Sequenced donors, eight in total, included seven who were HCMV-seropositive and one who was seronegative.

Germline V gene data show CDR1 as SGHAT and CDR2 as FQNNGV. The CDR3 spans 15 residues. From its re-call of the 5' RACE reads, TCRdb lists each CDR3 protein once, without DNA. The listing contains 150,000 to 180,000 distinct CDR3 sequences. The chain carries TRBV11-2 and TRBJ2-1; TCRdb proposes TRBD2, but this gene call is untestable without DNA. The sample consisted of blood T cells: a sorted CD56 or NKG2C T cell subset, CD4+ or CD8+ T cells, or bulk PBMC T cells (not recorded which). The receptor was derived from a woman in her forties or fifties in good health. The CDR3 reads CASSLDWGLAGEQFF. The entire variable domain, with the rest obtained from reference TRBV11-2 and TRBJ2-1, is as follows: EAGVAQSPRYKIIEKRQSVAFWCNPISGHATLYWYQQILGQGPKLLIQFQNNGVVDDSQLPKDRFSAERLKGVDSTLKIQPAKLEDSAVYLCASSLDWGLAGEQFFGPGTRLTVL.